Here is one TCR beta chain with its context. This entry is derived from a study of blood T cell repertoires in COVID-19. Study-level information: Specimens from acute and convalescent COVID-19 originated in the United States, Italy and Spain. T cells, B-cell-depleted T cells, or PBMCs provided the cDNA or gDNA that served as material.

Enrolment of Seattle patients took place during active infection, and they were followed longitudinally. Original data processing: For nucleated cells, counts were estimated from reference gene primer amplification. Clones were read by immunoSEQ multiplex PCR, and TCRdb kept only the in-frame ones, dropping some. That table furnishes V, J and clone size, whereas the DNA furnished D and trimming. The sample consists of approximately 290,000 clones, about 86% of them appearing once. Germline V gives CDR1 ENHRY, CDR2 SYGVKD. This CDR3 has 12 amino acids. This TCR came from a person between 65 and 79 years old with COVID-19, enrolled during active disease. The chain carries TRBV10-3 and TRBJ2-3; 7 bases are shared with TRBD2. Sequences were obtained from peripheral blood. CDR3 amino acids: CVTAGDSNTQYF. For the CDR3, the DNA is TGTGTTACCGCGGGGGACTCGAATACGCAGTATTTT.